This T cell receptor (beta chain) was obtained from a study of shared clonotypes between healthy human individuals. The wider study: A donor's plate count was three for CD4 naive and three for CD4 memory; CD8 naive had two and CD8 memory one.

Losses at the gene ends were 7 bases for V and 4 bases for J; bases not matched to a gene: 7. The length of the CDR3 is 14 residues. CDR1 is LNHDA, CDR2 SQIVND, per germline (reference sequence). Per the original methods: Quality scores were absent from the junction-only immunoSEQ sequences, so filtering differed. Here immunoSEQ multiplex PCR was the method, and the copy in TCRdb shows in-frame clones only, minus some. The V and J calls and clone size are taken from that table; D and trimming were inferred from the DNA. The profile shows under 600,000 clones, about 96% of them singletons. A remark on this clone: Antigen specificity is unknown.

Overall study findings and caveats: Of the naive CD4 clonotypes, around 4.9% were shared across a few donors.

The chain combines TRBV19 with TRBJ1-2; the match to TRBD1 covers 9 bases. The specimen sequenced was naive CD4+ T cells sorted from blood. Documented subset: CD45RA+ positively selected. The sequence came from a woman aged 25-40 years in good health. The CDR3 bases are TGTGCCAGTACCGGAGTGACAGGGGGCTATGGCTACACCTTC. It encodes CASTGVTGGYGYTF.